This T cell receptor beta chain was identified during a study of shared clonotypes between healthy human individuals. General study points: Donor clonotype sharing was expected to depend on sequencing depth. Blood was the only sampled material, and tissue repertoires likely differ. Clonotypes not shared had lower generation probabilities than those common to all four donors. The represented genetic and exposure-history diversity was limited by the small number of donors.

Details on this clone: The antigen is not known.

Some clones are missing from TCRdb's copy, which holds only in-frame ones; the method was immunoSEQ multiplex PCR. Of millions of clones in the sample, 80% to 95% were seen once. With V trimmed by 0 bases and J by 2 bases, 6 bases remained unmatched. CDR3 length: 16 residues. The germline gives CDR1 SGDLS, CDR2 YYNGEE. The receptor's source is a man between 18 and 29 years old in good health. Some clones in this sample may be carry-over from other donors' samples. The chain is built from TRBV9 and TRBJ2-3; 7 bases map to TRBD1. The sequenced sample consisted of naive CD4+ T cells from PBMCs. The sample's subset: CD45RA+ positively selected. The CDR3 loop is CASSVALQGNTDTQYF. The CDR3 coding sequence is TGTGCCAGCAGCGTAGCACTACAGGGGAACACAGATACGCAGTATTTT. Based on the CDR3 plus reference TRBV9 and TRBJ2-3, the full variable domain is DSGVTQTPKHLITATGQRVTLRCSPRSGDLSVYWYQQSLDQGLQFLIQYYNGEERAKGNILERFSAQQFPDLHSELNLSSLELGDSALYFCASSVALQGNTDTQYFGPGTRLTVL.